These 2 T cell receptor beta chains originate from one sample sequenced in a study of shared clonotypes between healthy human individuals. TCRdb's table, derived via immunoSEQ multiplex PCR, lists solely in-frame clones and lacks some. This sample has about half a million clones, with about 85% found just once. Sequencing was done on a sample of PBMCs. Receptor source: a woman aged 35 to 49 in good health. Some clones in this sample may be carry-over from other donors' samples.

CDR3 in amino acids: CASSGAGKNYGYTF. CDR3 bases: TGTGCCAGCAGTGGGGCAGGGAAAAACTATGGCTACACCTTC. This chain connects TRBV4-2 to TRBJ1-2; D possibly corresponds to TRBD1 (5 bases). Germline V lookup: CDR1 LGHNA, CDR2 YNFKEQ. The CDR3 contains 14 residues. Trimming removed 6 bases from V and 2 bases from J, with 13 bases in between.

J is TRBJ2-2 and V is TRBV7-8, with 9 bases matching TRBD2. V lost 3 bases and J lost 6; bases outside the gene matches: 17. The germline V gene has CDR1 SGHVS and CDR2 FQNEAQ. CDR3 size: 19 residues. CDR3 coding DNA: TGTGCCAGCAGCTTGCCGGGGGGTCAAGCGGGAGGTCGGTCCGGGGAGCTGTTTTTT. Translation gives CASSLPGGQAGGRSGELFF.